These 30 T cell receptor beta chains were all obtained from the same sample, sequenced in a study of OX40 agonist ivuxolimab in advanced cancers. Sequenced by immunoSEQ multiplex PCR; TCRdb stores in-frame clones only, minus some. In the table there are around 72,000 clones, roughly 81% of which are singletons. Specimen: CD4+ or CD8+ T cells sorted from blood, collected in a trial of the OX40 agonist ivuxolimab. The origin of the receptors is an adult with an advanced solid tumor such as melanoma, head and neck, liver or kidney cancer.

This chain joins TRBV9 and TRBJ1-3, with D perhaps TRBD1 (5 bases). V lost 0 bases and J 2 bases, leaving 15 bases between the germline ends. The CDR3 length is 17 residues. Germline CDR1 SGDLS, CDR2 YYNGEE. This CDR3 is CASSVASAGTAGNTIYF. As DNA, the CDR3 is TGTGCCAGCAGCGTAGCCTCCGCCGGGACTGCTGGAAACACCATATATTTT.

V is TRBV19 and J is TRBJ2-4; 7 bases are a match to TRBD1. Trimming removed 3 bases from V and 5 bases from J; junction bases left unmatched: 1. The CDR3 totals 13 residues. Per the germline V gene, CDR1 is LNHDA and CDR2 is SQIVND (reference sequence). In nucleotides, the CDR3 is TGTGCCAGTAGTATGGGACAGCAAAACATTCAGTACTTC. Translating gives CASSMGQQNIQYF.

CDR3 loop: CASSEAGTYGYTF. For the CDR3, the DNA is TGTGCCAGCAGTGAAGCGGGGACCTATGGCTACACCTTC. The chain joins TRBV6-1 to TRBJ1-2, with D tentatively TRBD1 (5 bases). The CDR3 contains 13 residues. V was clipped by 0 bases and J by 4 bases, with 6 bases between them. Germline V gene lookup returns CDR1 MNHNS and CDR2 SASEGT.

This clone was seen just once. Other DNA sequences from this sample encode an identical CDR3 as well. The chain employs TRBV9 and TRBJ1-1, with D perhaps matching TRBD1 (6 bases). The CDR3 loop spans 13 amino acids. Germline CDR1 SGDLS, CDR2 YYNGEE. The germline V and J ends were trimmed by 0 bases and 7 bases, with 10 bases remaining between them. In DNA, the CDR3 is TGTGCCAGCAGCGTAGCTACAGGGAGTGAAGCTTTCTTT. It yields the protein CASSVATGSEAFF.

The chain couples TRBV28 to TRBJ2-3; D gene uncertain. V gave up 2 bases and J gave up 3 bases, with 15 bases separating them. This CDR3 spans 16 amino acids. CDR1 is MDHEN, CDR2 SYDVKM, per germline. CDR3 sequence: CASSLRGSFTTDTQYF. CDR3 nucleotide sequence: TGTGCCAGCAGTTTAAGAGGCTCCTTTACAACAGATACGCAGTATTTT.

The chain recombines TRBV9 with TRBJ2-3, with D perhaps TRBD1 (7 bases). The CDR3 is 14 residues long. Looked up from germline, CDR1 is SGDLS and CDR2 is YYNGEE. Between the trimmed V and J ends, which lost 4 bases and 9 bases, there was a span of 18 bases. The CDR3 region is CASSRGGGAGTQYF. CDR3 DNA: TGTGCCAGCAGCCGTGGAGGGGGCGCAGGGACGCAGTATTTT.

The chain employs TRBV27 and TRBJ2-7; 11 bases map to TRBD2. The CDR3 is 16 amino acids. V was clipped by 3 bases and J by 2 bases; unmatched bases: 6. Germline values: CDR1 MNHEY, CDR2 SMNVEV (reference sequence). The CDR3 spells CASSFKTSGAPYEQYF. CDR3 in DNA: TGTGCCAGCAGTTTCAAGACTAGCGGGGCCCCCTACGAGCAGTACTTC.

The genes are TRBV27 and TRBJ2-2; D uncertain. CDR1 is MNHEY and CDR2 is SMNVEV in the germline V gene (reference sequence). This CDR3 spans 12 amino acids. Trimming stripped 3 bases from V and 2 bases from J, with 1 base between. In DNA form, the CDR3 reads TGTGCCAGCAGTTTCAACACCGGGGAGCTGTTTTTT. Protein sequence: CASSFNTGELFF.

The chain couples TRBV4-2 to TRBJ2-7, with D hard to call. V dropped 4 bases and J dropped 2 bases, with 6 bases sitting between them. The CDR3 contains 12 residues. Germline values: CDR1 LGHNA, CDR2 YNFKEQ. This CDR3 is CASSPGTYEQYF. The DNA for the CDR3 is TGTGCCAGCAGCCCTGGAACCTACGAGCAGTACTTC.

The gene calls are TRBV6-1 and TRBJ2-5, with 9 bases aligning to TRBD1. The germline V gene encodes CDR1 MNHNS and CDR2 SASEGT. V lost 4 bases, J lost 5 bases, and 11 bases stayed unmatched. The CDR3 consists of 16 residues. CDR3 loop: CASSAQHRGPGETQYF. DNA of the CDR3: TGTGCCAGCAGTGCCCAACACAGGGGGCCTGGGGAGACCCAGTACTTC.

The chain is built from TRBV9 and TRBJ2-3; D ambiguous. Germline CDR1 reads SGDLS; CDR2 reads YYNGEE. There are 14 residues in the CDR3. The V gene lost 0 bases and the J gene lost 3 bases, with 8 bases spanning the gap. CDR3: CASSVALSTDTQYF. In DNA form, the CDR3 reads TGTGCCAGCAGCGTAGCTCTAAGTACAGATACGCAGTATTTT.

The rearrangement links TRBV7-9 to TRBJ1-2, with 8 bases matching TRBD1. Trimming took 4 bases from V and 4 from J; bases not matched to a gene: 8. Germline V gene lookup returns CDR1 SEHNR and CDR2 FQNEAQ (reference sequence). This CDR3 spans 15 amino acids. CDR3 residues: CASSWTGLNGYGYTF. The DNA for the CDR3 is TGTGCCAGCAGCTGGACAGGGTTGAACGGCTATGGCTACACCTTC.

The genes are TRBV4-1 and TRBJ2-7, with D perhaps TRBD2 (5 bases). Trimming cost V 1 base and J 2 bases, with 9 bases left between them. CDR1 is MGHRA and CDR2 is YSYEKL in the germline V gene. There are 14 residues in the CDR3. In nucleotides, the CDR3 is TGCGCCAGCAGCCAAGGGACTGGGACCTACGAGCAGTACTTC. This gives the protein CASSQGTGTYEQYF.

CDR3: CASSLYPVSGNTIYF. The CDR3 DNA is TGTGCCAGCAGTCTCTATCCGGTCTCTGGAAACACCATATATTTT. The chain carries TRBV28 and TRBJ1-3; the D is unclear. The V and J ends lost 5 bases and 0 bases respectively, with 11 bases between them. This CDR3 contains 15 residues. Germline-derived CDR1 and CDR2 are MDHEN and SYDVKM.

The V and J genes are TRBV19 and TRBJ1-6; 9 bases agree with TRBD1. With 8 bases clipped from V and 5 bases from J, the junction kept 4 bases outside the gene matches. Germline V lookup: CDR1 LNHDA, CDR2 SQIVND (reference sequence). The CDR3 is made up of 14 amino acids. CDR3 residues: CASEGDRDNSPLHF. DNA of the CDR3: TGTGCCAGTGAAGGGGACAGGGATAATTCACCCCTCCACTTT.

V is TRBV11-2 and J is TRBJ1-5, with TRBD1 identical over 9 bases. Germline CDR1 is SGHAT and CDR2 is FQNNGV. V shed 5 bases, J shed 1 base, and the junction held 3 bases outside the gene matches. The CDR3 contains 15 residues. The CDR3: CASSPQGASNQPQHF. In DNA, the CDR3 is TGTGCCAGCAGCCCACAGGGGGCGAGCAATCAGCCCCAGCATTTT.

This CDR3 is CASSLASGGYEQYF. Here the CDR3 DNA reads TGTGCCAGCAGTCTAGCTTCGGGGGGCTACGAGCAGTACTTC. This rearrangement joins TRBV7-9 to TRBJ2-7; 7 bases align to TRBD2. The CDR3 contains 14 residues. Germline assignment: CDR1 SEHNR and CDR2 FQNEAQ (reference sequence). V lost 6 bases, J lost 3 bases, and 8 bases stayed unmatched.

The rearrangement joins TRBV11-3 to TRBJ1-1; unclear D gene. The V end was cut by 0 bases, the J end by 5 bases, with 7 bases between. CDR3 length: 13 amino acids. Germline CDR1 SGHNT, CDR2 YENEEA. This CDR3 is CASSLEVVTEAFF. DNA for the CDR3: TGTGCCAGCAGCTTAGAGGTCGTAACTGAAGCTTTCTTT.

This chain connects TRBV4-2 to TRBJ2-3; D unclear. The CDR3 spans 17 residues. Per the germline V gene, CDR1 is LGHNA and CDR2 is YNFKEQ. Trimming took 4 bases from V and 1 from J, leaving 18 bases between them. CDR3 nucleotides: TGTGCCAGCAGCCCCCGTGTTCTGGCGGAAGGCACAGATACGCAGTATTTT. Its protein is CASSPRVLAEGTDTQYF.

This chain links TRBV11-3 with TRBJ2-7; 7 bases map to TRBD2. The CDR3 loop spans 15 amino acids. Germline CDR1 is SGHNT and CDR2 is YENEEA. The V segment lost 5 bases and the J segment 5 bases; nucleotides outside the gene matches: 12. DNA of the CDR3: TGTGCCAGCAGCGCGCAAGCTAGCGGCGGGCACGAGCAGTACTTC. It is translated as CASSAQASGGHEQYF.

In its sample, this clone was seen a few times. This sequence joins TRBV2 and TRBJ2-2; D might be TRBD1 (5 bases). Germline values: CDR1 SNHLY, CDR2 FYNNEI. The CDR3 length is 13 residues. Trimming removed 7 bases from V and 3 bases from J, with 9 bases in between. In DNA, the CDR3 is TGTGCCAGCATCAGGGATCACACCGGGGAGCTGTTTTTT. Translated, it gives CASIRDHTGELFF.

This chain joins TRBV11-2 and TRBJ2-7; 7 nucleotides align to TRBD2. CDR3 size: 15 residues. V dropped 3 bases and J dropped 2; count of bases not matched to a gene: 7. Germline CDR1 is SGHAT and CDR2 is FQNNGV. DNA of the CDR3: TGTGCCAGCAGCTTTTGGACCCGGGAGGCCTACGAGCAGTACTTC. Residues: CASSFWTREAYEQYF. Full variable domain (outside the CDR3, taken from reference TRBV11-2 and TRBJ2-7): EAGVAQSPRYKIIEKRQSVAFWCNPISGHATLYWYQQILGQGPKLLIQFQNNGVVDDSQLPKDRFSAERLKGVDSTLKIQPAKLEDSAVYLCASSFWTREAYEQYFGPGTRLTVT.

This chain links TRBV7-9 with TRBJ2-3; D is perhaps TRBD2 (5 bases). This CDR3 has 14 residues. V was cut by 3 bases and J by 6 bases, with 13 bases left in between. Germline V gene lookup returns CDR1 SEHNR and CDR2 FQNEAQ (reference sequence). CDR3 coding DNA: TGTGCCAGCAGCTTTACTAGAGGGTCCGATACGCAGTATTTT. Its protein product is CASSFTRGSDTQYF.

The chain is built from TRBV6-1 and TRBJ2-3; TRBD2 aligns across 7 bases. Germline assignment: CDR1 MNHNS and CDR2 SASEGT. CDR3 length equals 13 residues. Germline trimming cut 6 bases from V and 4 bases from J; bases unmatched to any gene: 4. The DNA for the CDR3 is TGTGCCAGCAGGGAGCGGGGCCCAGATACGCAGTATTTT. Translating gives CASRERGPDTQYF.

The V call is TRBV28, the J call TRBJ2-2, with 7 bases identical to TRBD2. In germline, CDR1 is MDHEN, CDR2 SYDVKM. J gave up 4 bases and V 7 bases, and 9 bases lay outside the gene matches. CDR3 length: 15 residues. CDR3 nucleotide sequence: TGTGCCAGCAACCACCCCGGGGGGATCACCGGGGAGCTGTTTTTT. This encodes CASNHPGGITGELFF.

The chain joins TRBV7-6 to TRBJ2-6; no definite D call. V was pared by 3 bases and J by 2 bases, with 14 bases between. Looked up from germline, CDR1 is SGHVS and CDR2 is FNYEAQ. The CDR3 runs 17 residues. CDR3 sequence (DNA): TGTGCCAGCAGCTTCGGTCAGGCTAGGGCTGGGGCCAACGTCCTGACTTTC. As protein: CASSFGQARAGANVLTF.

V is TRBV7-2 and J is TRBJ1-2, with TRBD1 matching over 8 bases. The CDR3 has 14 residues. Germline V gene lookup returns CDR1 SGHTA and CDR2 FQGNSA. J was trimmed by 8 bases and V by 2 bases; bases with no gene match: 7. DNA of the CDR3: TGTGCCAGCAGCTTAAACAGGGGGAATAGGGGCTACACCTTC. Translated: CASSLNRGNRGYTF.

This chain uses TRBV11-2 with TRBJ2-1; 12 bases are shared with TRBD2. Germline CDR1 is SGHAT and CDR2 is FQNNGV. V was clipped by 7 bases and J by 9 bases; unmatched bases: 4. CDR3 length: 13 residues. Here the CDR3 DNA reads TGTGCCAGCACCGGACTAGCGGGACTTGAGCAGTTCTTC. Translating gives CASTGLAGLEQFF.

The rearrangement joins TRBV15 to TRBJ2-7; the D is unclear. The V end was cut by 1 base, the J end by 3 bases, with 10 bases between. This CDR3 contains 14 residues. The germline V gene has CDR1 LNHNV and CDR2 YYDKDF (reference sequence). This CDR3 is CATSRGADIYEQYF. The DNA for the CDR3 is TGTGCCACCAGCAGAGGCGCCGACATCTACGAGCAGTACTTC. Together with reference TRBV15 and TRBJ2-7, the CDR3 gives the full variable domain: DAMVIQNPRYQVTQFGKPVTLSCSQTLNHNVMYWYQQKSSQAPKLLFHYYDKDFNNEADTPDNFQSRRPNTSFCFLDIRSPGLGDTAMYLCATSRGADIYEQYFGPGTRLTVT.

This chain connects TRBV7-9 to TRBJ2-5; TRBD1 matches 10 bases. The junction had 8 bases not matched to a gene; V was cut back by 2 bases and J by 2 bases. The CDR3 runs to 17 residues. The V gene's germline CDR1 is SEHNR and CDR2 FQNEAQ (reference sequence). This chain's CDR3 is CASSLRGQGTSQETQYF. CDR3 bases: TGTGCCAGCAGCTTACGGGGACAGGGGACATCTCAAGAGACCCAGTACTTC.